This T cell receptor beta chain emerged from a study of CD8 T cells in ankylosing spondylitis. Findings and limits, study-wide: Earlier reports found some motif variants in synovial fluid and blood in reactive arthritis. As reported, disease-linked clones showed significant enrichment in matched ankylosing spondylitis synovial fluid.

V was trimmed by 5 bases and J by 4 bases, leaving 12 bases between them. This CDR3 spans 12 amino acids. In germline, CDR1 is DFQATT, CDR2 SNEGSKA (reference sequence). Quantitative 5'-RACE with molecular barcodes produced the TCR beta libraries. TCRdb called the 5' RACE reads again in MiXCR, with one record for every CDR3 protein. Seen here are more than 300,000 distinct CDR3 sequences, approximately 10% observed once, and the top ten hold roughly 9%. In its sample, this clonotype was seen many times. What it recognizes is unknown. The chain couples TRBV20-1 to TRBJ2-7; no firm D call. Sequencing was performed on blood, either unsorted or a sorted T cell fraction (not recorded which). This clonotype was sampled from a female donor with ankylosing spondylitis or in good health (not recorded which). The CDR3: CSAAIGRYEQYF. The CDR3 DNA reads TGCAGTGCTGCGATAGGGCGGTACGAGCAGTACTTC.